This TCR beta chain was observed in a study of T cells in Graves' hyperthyroidism and ophthalmopathy. The wider study: Prior to any treatment, at the point of initial diagnosis, peripheral blood was collected. Overall study results and limits: In blood, most of the thyroid clonotypes expanded above 0.001 were also present. Ophthalmopathy was separated from stable hyperthyroidism by a 13 V-J model.

TCR beta CDR3 region amplification was performed from RNA transcripts. The primer set for the first-round RT-PCR of the TCR CDR3 was HTBI. Using its own MiXCR run on the multiplex PCR reads, TCRdb lists one record per CDR3 protein. The sample consists of under 350,000 distinct CDR3 sequences, around 15% of them appearing once. Points on this clonotype: Antigen specificity is unknown. It is likely a read error, because the conserved phenylalanine at the end of the CDR3 is missing.

Material for sequencing was blood. The clonotype was recovered from a woman aged 55-75 years with Graves' ophthalmopathy.

CDR3 region: CASSKGQNSYEQYL. CDR3 DNA: TGCGCCAGCAGTAAGGGACAGAACTCCTACGAGCAGTACCTC. This chain links TRBV10-2 with TRBJ2-7; 7 bases line up with TRBD1. This CDR3 is built from 14 residues. Trimming at V came to 5 bases and at J to 0 bases, leaving 4 bases not matched to a gene. CDR1 WSHSY and CDR2 SAAADI come from the germline V gene.